What follows are 9 T cell receptor beta chains derived from one specimen sequenced in a study of T cells after posttransplantation cyclophosphamide. This table comes from immunoSEQ multiplex PCR, and its TCRdb copy is limited to in-frame clones, with some not included. In the table there are 34,000 or so clones, 75% to 95% of which are singletons. The naive gate required viable CD3+CD4+ or CD3+CD8+ cells with CCR7+CD45RA+CD45RO-CD95-CD27+CD28+ phenotype. The sequencing input was naive CD4+ T cells sorted from blood. Receptor source: a man younger than 40 in good health and a related stem cell transplant donor.

This clone has a single count. This rearrangement joins TRBV4-2 to TRBJ1-5, with TRBD1 matching 9 bases. This CDR3 has 18 amino acids. Germline V CDR1 and CDR2: LGHNA, YNFKEQ. V lost 0 bases to trimming and J lost 1 base; unmatched junction nucleotides: 7. This chain's CDR3 is CASSQEGQGPLSNQPQHF. In DNA, the CDR3 is TGTGCCAGCAGCCAAGAAGGACAGGGGCCACTAAGCAATCAGCCCCAGCATTTT.

This chain uses TRBV5-1 with TRBJ1-1, with D uncertain. The germline gives CDR1 SGHRS, CDR2 YFSETQ. V gave up 5 bases and J gave up 1 base, with 12 bases separating them. The CDR3 consists of 14 residues. The CDR3 reads CASRPGGRNTEAFF. The CDR3 nucleotides read TGCGCCAGCAGACCTGGAGGGAGGAACACTGAAGCTTTCTTT.

The chain uses TRBV19 and TRBJ2-7; 9 bases are a match to TRBD1. In germline, CDR1 is LNHDA, CDR2 SQIVND (reference sequence). J lost 3 bases, V lost 3 bases, and 12 bases had no gene match. The CDR3 runs to 17 residues. The DNA of the CDR3 is TGTGCCAGTAGTATGATCCCCGGACAGGGGAGATTCTACGAGCAGTACTTC. This translates into CASSMIPGQGRFYEQYF.

This chain uses TRBV18 with TRBJ1-6; maybe TRBD1 (5 bases). V was cut by 4 bases and J by 6 bases, with 13 bases left in between. The CDR3 consists of 15 residues. The V gene's germline CDR1 is KGHSH and CDR2 LQKENI. The CDR3 region has the DNA TGTGCCAGCTCACTTCCTGGGGCCCTTAATTCACCCCTCCACTTT. Encoded protein: CASSLPGALNSPLHF. Complete variable domain (other parts from reference TRBV18 and TRBJ1-6): NAGVMQNPRHLVRRRGQEARLRCSPMKGHSHVYWYRQLPEEGLKFMVYLQKENIIDESGMPKERFSAEFPKEGPSILRIQQVVRGDSAAYFCASSLPGALNSPLHFGNGTRLTVT.

This clone was recorded once. The chain uses TRBV5-1 and TRBJ2-5; D uncertain. The CDR3 has 13 amino acids. V was trimmed by 2 bases and J by 1 base, leaving 6 bases between them. Germline V gene data show CDR1 as SGHRS and CDR2 as YFSETQ. The CDR3: CASSFRSQETQYF. The DNA of the CDR3 is TGCGCCAGCAGCTTTAGGAGCCAAGAGACCCAGTACTTC.

The chain joins TRBV9 to TRBJ2-3; TRBD2 matches 11 bases. CDR3 length equals 15 residues. Germline CDR1 is SGDLS and CDR2 is YYNGEE. Trimming took 4 bases from V and 4 from J; bases not matched to a gene: 5. CDR3 region: CASSFSGGGSDTQYF. In nucleotides, the CDR3 is TGTGCCAGCAGCTTTAGCGGGGGGGGCTCAGATACGCAGTATTTT.

The rearrangement joins TRBV2 to TRBJ2-1; 9 nucleotides agree with TRBD2. In germline, CDR1 is SNHLY, CDR2 FYNNEI. After removal of 2 bases from V and 6 bases from J, the junction contained 5 bases not matched to a gene. The CDR3 is made up of 15 amino acids. Here the CDR3 DNA reads TGTGCCAGCAGTGAAAGAACTAGCGGGCGCAATGAGCAGTTCTTC. The encoded protein is CASSERTSGRNEQFF.

This chain links TRBV5-1 with TRBJ2-1, with D possibly matching TRBD1 (5 bases). The length of the CDR3 is 15 residues. V was trimmed by 0 bases and J by 2 bases, leaving 9 bases between them. In germline, CDR1 is SGHRS, CDR2 YFSETQ. The CDR3: CASSLVPGTYNEQFF. CDR3 bases: TGCGCCAGCAGCTTGGTTCCAGGGACCTACAATGAGCAGTTCTTC. The full variable domain, with the rest looked up from reference TRBV5-1 and TRBJ2-1, is KAGVTQTPRYLIKTRGQQVTLSCSPISGHRSVSWYQQTPGQGLQFLFEYFSETQRNKGNFPGRFSGRQFSNSRSEMNVSTLELGDSALYLCASSLVPGTYNEQFFGPGTRLTVL.

The chain recombines TRBV27 with TRBJ1-4; D is uncertain. The CDR3 length is 13 residues. Germline V lookup: CDR1 MNHEY, CDR2 SMNVEV (reference sequence). V shed 3 bases and J shed 4 bases, with 6 bases lying between them. The CDR3 region has the DNA TGTGCCAGCAGTTTTAACGGTAATGAAAAACTGTTTTTT. It encodes CASSFNGNEKLFF.